This entry describes one T cell receptor (beta chain). The antigen is not known. The final CDR3 position lacks the conserved phenylalanine or tryptophan, pointing to a likely read error. This sample was taken from a study of tumor and adjacent non-tumor tissue in lung cancer. About the study: The patients, around 9 men and several women, were roughly 30 to 85 with stage I to III disease. General study findings and limits: Normal lung showed higher cumulative top 100 clone frequency than tumor. Significantly higher TCR diversity was found in tumor than normal lung.

CDR3 length: 14 amino acids. The library came from three nested PCR rounds adapted from ARM-PCR protocols. TCRdb fed the multiplex PCR reads into MiXCR, producing one record per CDR3 protein. The data show about 82,000 distinct CDR3 sequences, with over 70% seen just once and 10% to 15% held by the top ten. RNA was extracted from bulk tissue without any cell sorting. This receptor was obtained from a woman in her fifties or sixties with non-small cell lung cancer. The chain links TRBV12-3 or TRBV12-4 to TRBJ1-5, with no clear D. The DNA end favors TRBJ2-3, so the J call may be wrong. Sequencing was performed on lung tumor tissue. CDR3 residues: CASGLREDNQPQYL. CDR3 nucleotide sequence: TGTGCCAGCGGTTTAAGGGAAGACAATCAGCCCCAGTATCTT.